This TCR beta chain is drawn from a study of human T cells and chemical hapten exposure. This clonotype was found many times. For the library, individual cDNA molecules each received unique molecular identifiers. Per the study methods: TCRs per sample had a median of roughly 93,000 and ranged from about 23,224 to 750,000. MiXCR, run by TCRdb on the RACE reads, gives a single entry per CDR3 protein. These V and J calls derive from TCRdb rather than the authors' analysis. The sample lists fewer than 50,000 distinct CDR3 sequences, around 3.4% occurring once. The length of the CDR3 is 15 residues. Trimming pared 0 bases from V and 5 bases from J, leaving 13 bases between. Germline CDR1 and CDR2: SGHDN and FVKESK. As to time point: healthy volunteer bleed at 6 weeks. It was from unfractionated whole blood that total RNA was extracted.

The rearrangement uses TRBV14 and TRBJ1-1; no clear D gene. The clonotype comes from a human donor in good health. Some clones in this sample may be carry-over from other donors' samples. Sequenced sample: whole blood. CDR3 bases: TGTGCCAGCAGCCAAGAAGTTGTCGGGTTGACTGAAGCTTTCTTT. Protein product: CASSQEVVGLTEAFF.